The 26 T cell receptor beta chains below come from one sample, sequenced in a study of graft-versus-host responses after intestinal transplantation. These TCRs' antigens remain unknown. Assay: immunoSEQ multiplex PCR; the TCRdb copy retains only in-frame clones and omits some. The repertoire includes fewer than 130,000 clones, 90% to 95% of them detected once, and approximately 0.49% sits in the top ten. The sequences come from unstimulated CD8+ T cells sorted from spleen or lymph node cells, collected before intestinal transplant. These receptors all come from a human donor who received an intestinal transplant.

The CDR3 DNA reads TGTGCCAGCAGCACCCCGGTGGAGGGAGTTCCCTACAATGAGCAGTTCTTC. The encoded protein is CASSTPVEGVPYNEQFF. This rearrangement joins TRBV9 to TRBJ2-1, with D maybe TRBD2 (6 bases). The V gene lost 4 bases and the J gene lost 2 bases, with 19 bases spanning the gap. The CDR3 has 17 amino acids. Germline assignment: CDR1 SGDLS and CDR2 YYNGEE. Complete variable domain (other parts from reference TRBV9 and TRBJ2-1): DSGVTQTPKHLITATGQRVTLRCSPRSGDLSVYWYQQSLDQGLQFLIQYYNGEERAKGNILERFSAQQFPDLHSELNLSSLELGDSALYFCASSTPVEGVPYNEQFFGPGTRLTVL.

V gene TRBV30 combines with J gene TRBJ2-4; D remains unclear. This CDR3 comprises 16 residues. V gave up 0 bases and J gave up 5 bases, with 17 bases separating them. In germline, CDR1 is GTSNPN, CDR2 SVGIG (reference sequence). CDR3 residues: CAWSVSWRLHQNIQYF. The CDR3 bases are TGTGCCTGGAGTGTTTCGTGGCGCTTACATCAAAACATTCAGTACTTC.

The V call is TRBV14, the J call TRBJ2-7; D is uncertain. The germline CDR1 and CDR2 sequences are SGHDN and FVKESK. Trimming removed 1 base from V and 2 bases from J, with 3 bases in between. This CDR3 region has 12 residues. CDR3 amino acids: CASSQGPYEQYF. CDR3 in DNA: TGTGCCAGCAGCCAAGGCCCCTACGAGCAGTACTTC. The complete variable domain, with remaining parts taken from reference TRBV14 and TRBJ2-7, reads EAGVTQFPSHSVIEKGQTVTLRCDPISGHDNLYWYRRVMGKEIKFLLHFVKESKQDESGMPNNRFLAERTGGTYSTLKVQPAELEDSGVYFCASSQGPYEQYFGPGTRLTVT.

In this sample, this clone turned up a few times. V gene TRBV19 combines with J gene TRBJ2-7; TRBD1 matches 11 bases. V gave up 3 bases and J gave up 4 bases; unmatched junction bases: 14. CDR1 and CDR2 from the germline V gene are LNHDA and SQIVND (reference sequence). The CDR3 is made up of 18 amino acids. Written as DNA, the CDR3 is TGTGCCAGTAGTATGACTGCCGGGACAGGGGGAACTTTTTACGAGCAGTACTTC. This codes for CASSMTAGTGGTFYEQYF.

V usage is TRBV29-1 and J usage is TRBJ2-2; 8 bases are a match to TRBD2. After removal of 4 bases from V and 8 bases from J, the junction contained 3 bases not matched to a gene. CDR3 length: 12 residues. Germline V CDR1 and CDR2: SQVTM, ANQGSEA. DNA for the CDR3: TGCAGCGTTGGCGGGGGGTTGGGGGAGCTGTTTTTT. It translates to CSVGGGLGELFF.

This clone was recorded only once. The chain uses TRBV2 and TRBJ2-5, with 7 nucleotides matching TRBD1. There are 15 residues in the CDR3. CDR1 is SNHLY and CDR2 is FYNNEI in the germline V gene. Trimming took 6 bases from V and 2 from J; bases not matched to a gene: 9. CDR3 sequence: CASSPTGFIQETQYF. Here the CDR3 DNA reads TGTGCCAGCAGCCCGACAGGGTTTATACAAGAGACCCAGTACTTC.

The genes are TRBV5-1 and TRBJ2-3, with 9 positions matching TRBD2. CDR1 and CDR2 (germline): SGHRS, YFSETQ. The CDR3 has 15 amino acids. Unmatched junction bases numbered 0, after V lost 0 bases and J lost 1 base. Written as DNA, the CDR3 is TGCGCCAGCAGCTTGGAGCGGGGGGGCACAGATACGCAGTATTTT. This translates into CASSLERGGTDTQYF.

The V and J genes are TRBV5-6 and TRBJ2-3, with D unclear. The V end was cut by 1 base, the J end by 5 bases, with 8 bases between. The CDR3 is 13 residues long. Germline values: CDR1 SGHDT, CDR2 YYEEEE. CDR3 DNA sequence: TGTGCCAGCAGCTTGTATTCCGGAGATACGCAGTATTTT. Protein product: CASSLYSGDTQYF.

The chain links TRBV18 to TRBJ2-7; the match to TRBD1 covers 7 bases. The CDR3 consists of 16 residues. The germline V gene encodes CDR1 KGHSH and CDR2 LQKENI. The junction had 10 bases not matched to a gene; V was cut back by 5 bases and J by 0 bases. The CDR3 protein is CASSTSDRPDSYEQYF. CDR3 DNA: TGTGCCAGCTCAACCTCGGACAGGCCAGACTCCTACGAGCAGTACTTC.

This clone was seen more than once but under ten times. The gene calls are TRBV4-1 and TRBJ2-7; either TRBD1 or TRBD2 may supply D (5 bases each). Germline-derived CDR1 and CDR2 are MGHRA and YSYEKL. The CDR3 has 15 residues. V was shortened by 4 bases and J by 3 bases, with 16 bases between the two germline ends. DNA of the CDR3: TGCGCCAGCAGCCCTTCTTCGGGACCATTCTACGAGCAGTACTTC. This gives the protein CASSPSSGPFYEQYF.

The chain links TRBV9 to TRBJ2-6; the D gene is possibly TRBD1 (6 bases). Looked up from germline, CDR1 is SGDLS and CDR2 is YYNGEE. CDR3 length: 17 residues. Trimming took off 3 bases at V and 4 bases at J, with 17 bases between the two ends. This CDR3 is CASSGHRDNEGANVLTF. In nucleotides, the CDR3 is TGTGCCAGCAGCGGCCACCGGGACAACGAGGGGGCCAACGTCCTGACTTTC. Combining the CDR3 with reference TRBV9 and TRBJ2-6 gives the whole variable domain DSGVTQTPKHLITATGQRVTLRCSPRSGDLSVYWYQQSLDQGLQFLIQYYNGEERAKGNILERFSAQQFPDLHSELNLSSLELGDSALYFCASSGHRDNEGANVLTFGAGSRLTVL.

The CDR3 DNA follows: TGTGCCAGTAGTGCGGGACTAGCGGGCAATGAGCAGTTCTTC. It encodes CASSAGLAGNEQFF. This sequence joins TRBV19 and TRBJ2-1; 12 bases are shared with TRBD2. V lost 5 bases, J lost 6 bases, and 2 bases stayed unmatched. Germline V gene data show CDR1 as LNHDA and CDR2 as SQIVND (reference sequence). This CDR3 contains 14 residues. Full variable domain (outside the CDR3, taken from reference TRBV19 and TRBJ2-1): DGGITQSPKYLFRKEGQNVTLSCEQNLNHDAMYWYRQDPGQGLRLIYYSQIVNDFQKGDIAEGYSVSREKKESFPLTVTSAQKNPTAFYLCASSAGLAGNEQFFGPGTRLTVL.

This clone was detected only once. V usage is TRBV27 and J usage is TRBJ1-4; perhaps TRBD1 as D (5 bases). Trimming cost V 5 bases and J 7 bases, with 20 bases left between them. The germline V gene encodes CDR1 MNHEY and CDR2 SMNVEV (reference sequence). The CDR3 loop spans 16 amino acids. CDR3 residues: CASSLRWAGEVEKLFF. In DNA, the CDR3 is TGTGCCAGCAGTCTGAGATGGGCGGGGGAAGTTGAAAAACTGTTTTTT.

The V call is TRBV6-5, the J call TRBJ2-7; possible D gene TRBD2, 5 bases. Germline V gives CDR1 MNHEY, CDR2 SVGAGI. V was trimmed by 4 bases and J by 7 bases, leaving 14 bases between them. This CDR3 has 13 amino acids. DNA of the CDR3: TGTGCCAGCAGTTTTCGCCCCACGGGGGAGCAGTACTTC. This translates into CASSFRPTGEQYF.

The chain joins TRBV7-8 to TRBJ2-5; D is ambiguous. Per the germline V gene, CDR1 is SGHVS and CDR2 is FQNEAQ. The CDR3 consists of 16 residues. Trimming removed 3 bases from V and 1 base from J, with 15 bases in between. CDR3 residues: CASSFPDRVAQETQYF. Here the CDR3 DNA reads TGTGCCAGCAGCTTCCCTGACCGGGTTGCCCAAGAGACCCAGTACTTC.

V is TRBV7-6 and J is TRBJ2-6, with 11 bases that match TRBD2. The CDR3 length is 19 residues. V lost 5 bases, J lost 7 bases, and 16 bases stayed unmatched. Germline CDR1 SGHVS, CDR2 FNYEAQ. The CDR3 DNA reads as TGTGCCAGCAGCCTCCCCCTTAGCGGGAGGGAAGGGAGAGCCAACGTCCTGACTTTC. Translation gives CASSLPLSGREGRANVLTF.

The CDR3 nucleotides are TGTGCCAGCAGCGCAACCCCGGGACAGGCTGAAAAACTGTTTTTT. Protein sequence: CASSATPGQAEKLFF. This sequence joins TRBV9 and TRBJ1-4; 8 nucleotides align to TRBD1. Germline V gene sequence: CDR1 SGDLS, CDR2 YYNGEE. CDR3 size: 15 residues. The V segment lost 3 bases and the J segment 7 bases; nucleotides outside the gene matches: 8.

The chain links TRBV19 to TRBJ2-4; D call uncertain. The CDR3 runs to 14 residues. Germline lookup yields CDR1 LNHDA and CDR2 SQIVND (reference sequence). Trimming took 3 bases from V and 4 from J, leaving 10 bases between them. The CDR3 sequence: CASSIGSGKNIQYF. The CDR3 DNA follows: TGTGCCAGTAGTATCGGTTCGGGTAAAAACATTCAGTACTTC.

This clone turned up a few times. The chain combines TRBV6-6 with TRBJ2-3; the match to TRBD1 covers 10 bases. The CDR3 runs to 15 residues. J was trimmed by 4 bases and V by 6 bases; bases with no gene match: 7. Germline V CDR1 and CDR2: MNHNY, SVGAGI (reference sequence). The DNA of the CDR3 is TGTGCCAGCAGCCACGACAGGGGGCTCGCAGATACGCAGTATTTT. As protein: CASSHDRGLADTQYF.

V gene TRBV5-4 combines with J gene TRBJ1-2; D is perhaps TRBD1 (6 bases). This CDR3 has 14 amino acids. Trimming left V 3 bases short and J 8 bases short, with 17 bases between. From germline, CDR1 is SGHNT and CDR2 YYREEE (reference sequence). Here the CDR3 DNA reads TGTGCCAGCAGCTCAGCGGGGGGGGCTGAAGGCTACACCTTC. It codes for CASSSAGGAEGYTF.

This chain connects TRBV6-6 to TRBJ2-1; D is uncertain. CDR3 length: 14 amino acids. The ends were cut back, 8 bases at V and 9 bases at J, with 20 bases in the middle. Germline V gene lookup returns CDR1 MNHNY and CDR2 SVGAGI (reference sequence). This CDR3 reads CASDQSEVWGEQFF. The CDR3 DNA follows: TGTGCCAGCGACCAGTCCGAGGTCTGGGGTGAGCAGTTCTTC.

Only a few counts were recorded for this clone. The chain recombines TRBV4-1 with TRBJ2-5, with TRBD2 matching 11 bases. The V gene end was trimmed by 5 bases and the J gene end by 8 bases; junction bases not matched to a gene: 16. Germline V gene data show CDR1 as MGHRA and CDR2 as YSYEKL. The CDR3 is 17 residues long. CDR3 DNA: TGCGCCAGCAGCAATAGACTAGCGGGACGAAGCTGGGGAACCCAGTACTTC. It is translated as CASSNRLAGRSWGTQYF.

V is TRBV11-2 and J is TRBJ2-1; 11 bases are shared with TRBD2. CDR3 length: 16 residues. Trimming cost V 2 bases and J 6 bases; bases outside gene matches: 6. From germline, CDR1 is SGHAT and CDR2 FQNNGV. The CDR3 sequence: CASSLLAGGPANEQFF. The CDR3 DNA sequence: TGTGCCAGCAGCTTACTAGCGGGAGGCCCAGCCAATGAGCAGTTCTTC.

Regarding this clone: At one end, the junction sequence differs from germline, possibly due to a read error. This chain links TRBV30 with TRBJ2-7; D might be TRBD1 (6 bases). Germline lookup yields CDR1 GTSNPN and CDR2 SVGIG (reference sequence). The CDR3 runs to 11 residues. The CDR3 loop is CAWIVRGQRKF. The CDR3 DNA is TGTGCCTGGATTGTAAGAGGACAGCGCAAATTC.

V usage is TRBV7-9 and J usage is TRBJ2-1; 8 bases align to TRBD1. The J segment lost 8 bases and the V segment lost 2 bases, leaving 8 bases of the junction unmatched. CDR1 is SEHNR and CDR2 is FQNEAQ in the germline V gene (reference sequence). CDR3 length equals 15 residues. The CDR3 DNA reads TGTGCCAGCAGCTTATCGGCAGGGGGCTGGGATGAGCAGTTCTTC. Its translation is CASSLSAGGWDEQFF.

This clone was observed a handful of times. The rearrangement links TRBV9 to TRBJ1-1; a weak D match, TRBD1 (5 bases). The CDR3 length is 15 residues. Per germline, CDR1 SGDLS and CDR2 YYNGEE. Trimming left V 2 bases short and J 1 base short, with 12 bases between. The CDR3 loop is CASSVYGGSNTEAFF. CDR3 sequence (DNA): TGTGCCAGCAGCGTTTACGGGGGGTCGAACACTGAAGCTTTCTTT.